These 2 T cell receptor beta chains originate from one sample sequenced in a study of T cells after yellow fever vaccination. Each CDR3 protein is one row after TCRdb ran MiXCR on the 5' RACE reads. Among hundreds of thousands of distinct CDR3 sequences, 15% to 20% were seen once, and the ten largest hold approximately 15%. The material was PBMCs, obtained 15 days after the yellow fever booster vaccination. These receptors came from a man aged 30-40 years who received the YFV17D yellow fever vaccine.

The chain couples TRBV7-2 to TRBJ2-7; 7 bases are a match to TRBD2. The V gene end was trimmed by 1 base and the J gene end by 5 bases; junction bases not matched to a gene: 8. CDR1 SGHTA and CDR2 FQGNSA come from the germline V gene. The CDR3 runs to 15 residues. CDR3 amino acids: CASSLGGAGIDEQYF. The CDR3 region has the DNA TGTGCCAGCAGCTTAGGCGGAGCGGGAATCGACGAGCAGTACTTC.

This clonotype was picked up a small number of times. The V gene is TRBV27, the J gene TRBJ2-6, with D unclear. CDR1 and CDR2 from the germline V gene are MNHEY and SMNVEV (reference sequence). The germline V and J ends were trimmed by 6 bases and 0 bases, with 9 bases remaining between them. The CDR3 sequence is 15 residues long. The CDR3 protein is CASRANGSGANVLTF. The CDR3 nucleotides read TGTGCCAGCAGGGCGAACGGCTCTGGGGCCAACGTCCTGACTTTC.